Sequencing of this T cell receptor beta chain was carried out in a study of cytomegalovirus exposure and HLA in healthy donors. The wider study: Assignment to the Caucasian-associated ancestry cluster applied to approximately 79% of the approximately 400 genotyped donors. General observations from the study: The study had only CMV serostatus as immune exposure information. The study labeled more than 150 TCR beta chains cytomegalovirus-associated.

In regard to this clone: Its antigen is as yet unknown.

The V and J ends lost 2 bases and 8 bases, in that order; junction bases with no gene match: 3. The CDR3 loop spans 13 amino acids. Germline V gene sequence: CDR1 SQVTM, CDR2 ANQGSEA. The PCR had 60 Vbeta and 13 Jbeta primers. Produced via immunoSEQ multiplex PCR; TCRdb's table is partial and in-frame only. The sample contains 59,000 or so clones, about 77% of which appear only once. Input material: PBMCs. This clonotype originated in a man between 25 and 39 years old in good health and CMV-seropositive. This chain links TRBV29-1 with TRBJ1-5; 10 bases are shared with TRBD1. As DNA, the CDR3 is TGCAGCGTTGAACTGGACAGGGGGAAGCCCCAGCATTTT. Its protein product is CSVELDRGKPQHF.